This section outlines one T cell receptor beta chain sequence together with its context. As handled by the study authors: Reference gene primer amplification gave nucleated cell count estimates. Sequencing was performed with immunoSEQ multiplex PCR; in TCRdb, only in-frame clones are kept and a portion is missing. For V, J and clone size, that table is used; D and trimming come from the DNA. This sample has about 87,000 clones; approximately 75% occur once, and the top ten carry about 4.2%. This sample is part of a study of blood T cell repertoires in COVID-19. Study in general: Acute and convalescent COVID-19 samples came from the United States, Italy and Spain. Sample material is recorded as cDNA or gDNA derived from T cells, B-cell-depleted T cells, or PBMCs.

CDR1 is SGHRS and CDR2 is YFSETQ in the germline V gene. The CDR3 has 14 amino acids. With V trimmed by 6 bases and J by 2 bases, 7 bases remained unmatched. The rearrangement links TRBV5-1 to TRBJ2-7; 8 positions match TRBD1. This TCR was recovered from a woman aged 45-60 years with acute or convalescent COVID-19. Specimen: peripheral blood. This CDR3 reads CASNHEGQAYEQYF. The DNA of the CDR3 is TGCGCCAGCAACCACGAGGGACAGGCCTACGAGCAGTACTTC.